This TCR beta chain was sequenced in a study of T-cell reconstitution after alpha-beta-depleted transplantation in children. This clonotype was observed a few times. A read error may produce the germline difference seen at one junction end. The CDR3 is 17 residues long. The germline CDR1 and CDR2 sequences are SGHRS and YFSETQ. Library preparation (for TCRbeta) was performed with unique molecular identifiers. MiXCR, run by TCRdb on the PCR reads, gives a single entry per CDR3 protein. The profile shows fewer than 700,000 distinct CDR3 sequences, 10% to 15% of them singletons. This material consisted of PBMCs, mostly from graft donor cells, taken 360 days after TCRalphabeta/CD19-depleted stem cell transplant. The chain joins TRBV5-1 to TRBJ2-6, with D perhaps TRBD1 or TRBD2 (5 bases each). The receptor was derived from a male patient aged 10 to 17 who had a stem cell transplant for acute myeloid leukemia, so the T cells may come from the graft donor. The CDR3 sequence is CASSPGTAFSGANVLTF. The CDR3 coding sequence is TGCGCCAGCAGCCCCGGGACCGCTTTCTCTGGCGCCAACGTCCTGACTTTC.